The 3 T cell receptor beta chains reported below all come from one sample, sequenced in a study of T cell responses to AZD1222 COVID-19 vaccine. Only in-frame clones appear in the TCRdb table, and some are missing; sequencing was by immunoSEQ multiplex PCR. The sample has about 140,000 clones; roughly nine tenths are singletons. The source material was peripheral blood, sampled 28 days after the second dose of the MenACWY control vaccine. These receptors all stem from an adult who received the MenACWY meningococcal vaccine as a control.

The chain couples TRBV28 to TRBJ1-6; D ambiguous. The V gene's germline CDR1 is MDHEN and CDR2 SYDVKM. The CDR3 totals 14 residues. V was pared by 6 bases and J by 9 bases, with 15 bases between. CDR3 amino acids: CASSVRIYGSPLHF. CDR3 nucleotide sequence: TGTGCCAGCAGCGTCAGGATATATGGTTCACCCCTCCACTTT.

The chain has TRBV6-2 or TRBV6-3 and TRBJ1-1; D not resolved. The CDR3 spans 14 residues. V lost 0 bases and J 6 bases, leaving 11 bases between the germline ends. Germline loops: CDR1 MNHEY, CDR2 SVGEGT. Written as DNA, the CDR3 is TGTGCCAGCAGTTACTCTTGGCAACCGGCTGAAGCTTTCTTT. It translates to CASSYSWQPAEAFF.

The CDR3 here is CASSLEGGSTDTQYF. The CDR3 bases are TGTGCCAGCAGCTTGGAGGGTGGGAGCACAGATACGCAGTATTTT. The gene calls are TRBV5-4 and TRBJ2-3; D not certain. Germline CDR1 and CDR2: SGHNT and YYREEE (reference sequence). CDR3 length equals 15 residues. The V end was cut by 0 bases, the J end by 0 bases, with 8 bases between.